This TCR beta chain was sequenced for a study of response to subunit inactivated influenza vaccine. This CDR3 contains 14 residues. V shed 1 base and J shed 6 bases, with 15 bases lying between them. Per germline, CDR1 DFQATT and CDR2 SNEGSKA (reference sequence). TCRdb analysed the RT-PCR reads with MiXCR anew, one entry per CDR3 protein. The table lists about 540,000 distinct CDR3 sequences, 20% to 25% of them singletons. The data also belong to a second study, concerning T cells expressing NK-cell markers. That source adds: 5'RACE template switching built TCR beta cDNA with unique molecular identifiers.

The sequences come from CD4+ T cells sorted from PBMCs, collected roughly 13 days after vaccination. The sequence derives from a man aged 50 or older who received an inactivated influenza vaccine. The genes are TRBV20-1 and TRBJ1-1; possible D gene TRBD1, 5 bases. CDR3 DNA: TGCAGTGCTAGAGCCGGGGACCTACGGGCTGAAGCTTTCTTT. It yields the protein CSARAGDLRAEAFF.